These 16 T cell receptor beta chains share one sample of origin, sequenced in a study of OX40 agonist ivuxolimab in advanced cancers. TCRdb's table, derived via immunoSEQ multiplex PCR, lists solely in-frame clones and lacks some. The sample shows fewer than 35,000 clones, more than 75% of them seen only once. The material was CD4+ or CD8+ T cells sorted from blood, obtained in a trial of the OX40 agonist ivuxolimab. All receptors come from an adult with an advanced solid tumor such as melanoma, head and neck, liver or kidney cancer.

The chain joins TRBV12-5 to TRBJ1-1, with D possibly matching TRBD1 (5 bases). This CDR3 is 15 amino acids long. V lost 3 bases to trimming and J lost 4 bases, with 15 bases between them. Germline assignment: CDR1 LGHNT and CDR2 FRNRAP. The CDR3 sequence is CASGLGFGGATEAFF. CDR3 DNA sequence: TGTGCTAGTGGTTTAGGTTTCGGGGGAGCCACTGAAGCTTTCTTT.

V usage is TRBV6-5 and J usage is TRBJ1-2, with 7 bases aligning to TRBD1. Germline CDR1 is MNHEY and CDR2 is SVGAGI. Trimming took 6 bases from V and 6 from J; bases not matched to a gene: 1. This CDR3 spans 11 amino acids. In DNA form, the CDR3 reads TGTGCCAGCAGCCAGGGGGATGGCTACACCTTC. It translates to CASSQGDGYTF.

The rearrangement links TRBV5-1 to TRBJ1-1; TRBD1 aligns across 9 bases. The ends lost 5 bases at V and 3 bases at J; junction bases unmatched: 8. The CDR3 extends over 15 amino acids. The germline V gene encodes CDR1 SGHRS and CDR2 YFSETQ. For the CDR3, the DNA is TGCGCCAGCAGGTGCCGGGACAGGGTGGACACTGAAGCTTTCTTT. As protein: CASRCRDRVDTEAFF.

The chain is built from TRBV2 and TRBJ2-5, with D possibly being TRBD2 (5 bases). With 9 bases removed from V and 7 bases from J, the gap between germline ends came to 18 bases. This CDR3 is built from 13 residues. Germline CDR1 and CDR2: SNHLY and FYNNEI. The DNA for the CDR3 is TGTGCCAGGTTTTCGGAGGATGAGAGGACCCAGTACTTC. Amino acids: CARFSEDERTQYF.

The chain joins TRBV7-3 to TRBJ2-7, with D perhaps matching TRBD1 (6 bases). Per germline, CDR1 SGHTA and CDR2 FQGTGA. Trimming stripped 5 bases from V and 0 bases from J, with 14 bases between. The CDR3 is 15 residues long. The CDR3 protein is CASSVEGVTSYEQYF. In DNA form, the CDR3 reads TGTGCCAGCAGCGTAGAGGGGGTGACCTCCTACGAGCAGTACTTC. Together with reference TRBV7-3 and TRBJ2-7, the CDR3 gives the full variable domain: GAGVSQTPSNKVTEKGKYVELRCDPISGHTALYWYRQSLGQGPEFLIYFQGTGAADDSGLPNDRFFAVRPEGSVSTLKIQRTERGDSAVYLCASSVEGVTSYEQYFGPGTRLTVT.

The chain is built from TRBV5-6 and TRBJ1-6; D gene unclear. The CDR3 length is 14 residues. V lost 0 bases and J lost 8, with 9 bases in between. Germline lookup yields CDR1 SGHDT and CDR2 YYEEEE. The DNA for the CDR3 is TGTGCCAGCAGCTTGGCTCCCGCCCATTCACCCCTCCACTTT. It specifies CASSLAPAHSPLHF.

The V gene is TRBV19, the J gene TRBJ2-1; D is uncertain. The CDR3 sequence is 13 residues long. Germline loops: CDR1 LNHDA, CDR2 SQIVND (reference sequence). V lost 3 bases to trimming and J lost 4 bases, with 7 bases between them. In DNA form, the CDR3 reads TGTGCCAGTAGTATCCTTCCTTACAATGAGCAGTTCTTC. Translated: CASSILPYNEQFF.

This rearrangement joins TRBV11-2 to TRBJ2-3; D not resolved. CDR3 length: 15 residues. CDR1 and CDR2 from the germline V gene are SGHAT and FQNNGV. The V end lost 5 bases, the J end lost 0 bases, and 12 bases lay between the germline ends. CDR3 residues: CASSLIRVSTDTQYF. The CDR3, as DNA: TGTGCCAGCAGCCTTATCCGGGTTAGCACAGATACGCAGTATTTT.

The V call is TRBV7-9, the J call TRBJ2-7; 8 bases map to TRBD1. This CDR3 region has 14 residues. Germline loops: CDR1 SEHNR, CDR2 FQNEAQ (reference sequence). Trimming at V came to 3 bases and at J to 2 bases, leaving 3 bases not matched to a gene. The CDR3 bases are TGTGCCAGCAGCTTGGGGACAGGAACCTACGAGCAGTACTTC. Encoded protein: CASSLGTGTYEQYF.

CDR3 DNA: TGTGCCAGCAATCGACCCTGGGCAGACGGGACTAGCGGAACATACTACGAGCAGTACTTC. It translates to CASNRPWADGTSGTYYEQYF. The J gene is TRBJ2-7, the V gene TRBV28; TRBD2 matches at 11 bases. V lost 7 bases to trimming and J lost 3 bases; unmatched junction nucleotides: 23. The CDR3 runs 20 residues. Germline V gene sequence: CDR1 MDHEN, CDR2 SYDVKM.

The table lists this clone with a count of one. The J gene is TRBJ2-2, the V gene TRBV7-9; the D is unclear. V was trimmed by 1 base and J by 8 bases, leaving 5 bases between them. Germline loops: CDR1 SEHNR, CDR2 FQNEAQ (reference sequence). The CDR3 spans 12 residues. DNA for the CDR3: TGTGCCAGCAGCTTAGTGCGGGGGGAGCTGTTTTTT. This encodes CASSLVRGELFF.

The chain couples TRBV30 to TRBJ2-3; the D gene is possibly TRBD1 (5 bases). The germline V gene encodes CDR1 GTSNPN and CDR2 SVGIG (reference sequence). This CDR3 region has 12 residues. V dropped 0 bases and J dropped 6 bases, with 7 bases sitting between them. CDR3: CAWSVRGDTQYF. The CDR3 bases are TGTGCCTGGAGTGTAAGGGGCGATACGCAGTATTTT.

The chain carries TRBV28 and TRBJ1-4, with 9 bases fitting TRBD1. The germline V gene has CDR1 MDHEN and CDR2 SYDVKM. J lost 6 bases, V lost 6 bases, and 8 bases had no gene match. The length of the CDR3 is 15 residues. CDR3 coding DNA: TGTGCCAGCAGCCAAACGGGACAGGGAGATGAAAAACTGTTTTTT. Residues: CASSQTGQGDEKLFF.

V is TRBV15 and J is TRBJ1-5; tentatively, D is TRBD1 (5 bases). The length of the CDR3 is 18 residues. Trimming took off 0 bases at V and 8 bases at J, with 23 bases between the two ends. Germline-derived CDR1 and CDR2 are LNHNV and YYDKDF (reference sequence). The CDR3 spells CATSREAPGHGTREPQHF. CDR3 DNA: TGTGCCACCAGCAGAGAGGCCCCAGGACACGGCACTAGGGAGCCCCAGCATTTT.

The J gene is TRBJ2-5, the V gene TRBV7-9; 8 bases match TRBD1. CDR3 length equals 16 residues. With V trimmed by 6 bases and J by 2 bases, 11 bases remained unmatched. The germline V gene has CDR1 SEHNR and CDR2 FQNEAQ (reference sequence). CDR3 sequence (DNA): TGTGCCAGCAGGTCTAGCGACAGGGGATTACAAGAGACCCAGTACTTC. The encoded protein is CASRSSDRGLQETQYF.

This chain links TRBV13 with TRBJ1-1; unclear D gene. V was cut by 5 bases and J by 6 bases, with 19 bases left in between. The CDR3 contains 15 residues. Per the germline V gene, CDR1 is PRHDT and CDR2 is FYEKMQ (reference sequence). The CDR3 region has the DNA TGTGCCAGCAGCCTGACAAATCAAAATCGTCCTGAAGCTTTCTTT. Amino acids: CASSLTNQNRPEAFF.